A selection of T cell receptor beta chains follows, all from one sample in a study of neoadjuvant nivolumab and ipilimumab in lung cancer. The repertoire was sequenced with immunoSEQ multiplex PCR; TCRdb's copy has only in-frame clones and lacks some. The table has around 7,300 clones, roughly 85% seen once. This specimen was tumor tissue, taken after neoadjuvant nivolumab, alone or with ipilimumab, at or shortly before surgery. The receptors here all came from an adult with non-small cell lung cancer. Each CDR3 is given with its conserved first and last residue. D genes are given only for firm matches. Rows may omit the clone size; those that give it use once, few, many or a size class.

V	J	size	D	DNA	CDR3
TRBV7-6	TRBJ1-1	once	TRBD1	TGTGCCAGCAGCTATGGACAGGGGAACACTGAAGCTTTCTTT	CASSYGQGNTEAFF
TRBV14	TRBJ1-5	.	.	TGTGCCAGCCCCCCGACTCCCAGGGTCGGAGACGATCAGCCCCAGCATTTT	CASPPTPRVGDDQPQHF
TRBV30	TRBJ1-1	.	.	TGTGCCTGGAGTTTGGTGAACACTGAAGCTTTCTTT	CAWSLVNTEAFF
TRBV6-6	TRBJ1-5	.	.	TGTGCCAGCAGTTACTCGGGTTCGACAGGCGGTCAGCCCCAGCATTTT	CASSYSGSTGGQPQHF
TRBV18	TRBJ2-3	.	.	TGTGCCAGCTCACCTATGGGTGGGATAGCGATACGTCATGGGGCAGAAGATGCTACGCAGTATTTT	CASSPMGGIAIRHGAEDATQYF
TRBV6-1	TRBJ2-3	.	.	TGTGCCAGCAGTGAAGGACCGGGACGGTCAGATACGCAGTATTTT	CASSEGPGRSDTQYF
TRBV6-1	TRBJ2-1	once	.	TGTGCCAGCGGGGGGAGGAATGAGCAGTTCTTC	CASGGRNEQFF
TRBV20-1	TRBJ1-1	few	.	TGCAGTGCTAGGGATCGGTGGGAAGCTTTCTTT	CSARDRWEAFF
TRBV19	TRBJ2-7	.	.	TGTGCCAGTAGCCCCGCGGGTTTCTCCTACGAGCAGTACTTC	CASSPAGFSYEQYF
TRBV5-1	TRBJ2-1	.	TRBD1	TGCGCCAGCAGCTTGCGACAGGGAAGGGATGAGCAGTTCTTC	CASSLRQGRDEQFF
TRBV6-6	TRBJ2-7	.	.	TGTGCCAGCAGTTACTCCAAGAACTACGAGCAGTACTTC	CASSYSKNYEQYF
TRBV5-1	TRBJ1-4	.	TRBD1	TGCGCCAGCAGCGGAGGGACAGTCCTAAATGAAAAACTGTTTTTT	CASSGGTVLNEKLFF
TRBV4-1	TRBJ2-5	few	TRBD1	TGCGCCAGCAGCCAAGGGGACAGATTAATAGAGACCCAGTACTTC	CASSQGDRLIETQYF
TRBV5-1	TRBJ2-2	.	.	TGCGCCAGCAGCTTGGTTGGGTATAGCGGGGAGCTGTTTTTT	CASSLVGYSGELFF
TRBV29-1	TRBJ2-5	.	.	TGCAGCGTTGTTGGAGGGGGCGAGACCCAGTACTTC	CSVVGGGETQYF
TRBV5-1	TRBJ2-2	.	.	TGCGCCAGCAAGGGTATACAGATGAACACCGGGGAGCTGTTTTTT	CASKGIQMNTGELFF
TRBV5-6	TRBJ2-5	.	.	TGTGCCAGCAGCTGGGCGGGGCTGCAAGAGACCCAGTACTTC	CASSWAGLQETQYF
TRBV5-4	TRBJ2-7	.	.	TGTGCCAGCAGCCGCGGAGGTTGGGTGACCTACGAGCAGTACTTC	CASSRGGWVTYEQYF
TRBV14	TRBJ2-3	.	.	TGTGCCAGCAGCCAAGAACAGGTTGCTAGCACAGATACGCAGTATTTT	CASSQEQVASTDTQYF
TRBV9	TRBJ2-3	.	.	TGTGCCAGCAGCCTCAGAGGGGCCGCCGGGGCAGATACGCAGTATTTT	CASSLRGAAGADTQYF
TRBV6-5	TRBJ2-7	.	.	TGTGCCAGCAGCCAGGGACCTGCCTACGAGCAGTACTTC	CASSQGPAYEQYF
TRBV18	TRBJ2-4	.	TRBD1	TGTGCCAGCTCACCAGACGTAGGACAGGGCGGCTTGGCCAAAAACATTCAGTACTTC	CASSPDVGQGGLAKNIQYF
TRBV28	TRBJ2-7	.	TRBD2	TGTGCCAGCAGATCCCAGGGACTAGCAGGCGAGCAGTACTTC	CASRSQGLAGEQYF
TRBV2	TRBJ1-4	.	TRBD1	TGTGCCAGCAAAGGGACAGGCTATGAAAAACTGTTTTTT	CASKGTGYEKLFF
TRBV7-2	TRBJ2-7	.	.	TGTGCCAGCAGCCTGCTAACCTCGGGCGAGCAGTACTTC	CASSLLTSGEQYF
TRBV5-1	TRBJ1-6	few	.	TGCGCCAGCAGCCCCGAAGACCGGGCCTTTAATTCACCCCTCCACTTT	CASSPEDRAFNSPLHF
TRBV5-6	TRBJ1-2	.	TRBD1	TGTGCCAGCACACCCGCGACAGGGACCTATGGCTACACCTTC	CASTPATGTYGYTF
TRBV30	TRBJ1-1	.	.	TGTGCCTGGAACCTAGGACTGAACACTGAAGCTTTCTTT	CAWNLGLNTEAFF
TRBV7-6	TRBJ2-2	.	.	TGTGCCAGCAGCTTAGATATTGGGAACACCGGGGAGCTGTTTTTT	CASSLDIGNTGELFF